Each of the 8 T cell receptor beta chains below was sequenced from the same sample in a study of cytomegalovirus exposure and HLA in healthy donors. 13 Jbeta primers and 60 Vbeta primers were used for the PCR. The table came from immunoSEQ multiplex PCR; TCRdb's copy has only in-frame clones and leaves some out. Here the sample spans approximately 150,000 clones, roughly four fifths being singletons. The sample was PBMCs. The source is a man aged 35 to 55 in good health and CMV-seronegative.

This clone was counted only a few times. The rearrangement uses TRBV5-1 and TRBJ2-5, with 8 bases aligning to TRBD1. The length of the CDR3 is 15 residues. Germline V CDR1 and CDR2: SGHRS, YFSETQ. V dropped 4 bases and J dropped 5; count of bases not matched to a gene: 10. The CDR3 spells CASSTHGQGRETQYF. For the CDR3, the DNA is TGCGCCAGCAGCACCCATGGACAGGGTAGGGAGACCCAGTACTTC.

The CDR3 region has the DNA TGTGCCAGGGGATTCTACAGGGGGCTCCGCTCTGGAAACACCATATATTTT. This translates into CARGFYRGLRSGNTIYF. V is TRBV2 and J is TRBJ1-3, with 9 bases identical to TRBD1. Germline values: CDR1 SNHLY, CDR2 FYNNEI. CDR3 length: 17 amino acids. The V gene end was trimmed by 9 bases and the J gene end by 0 bases; junction bases not matched to a gene: 12.

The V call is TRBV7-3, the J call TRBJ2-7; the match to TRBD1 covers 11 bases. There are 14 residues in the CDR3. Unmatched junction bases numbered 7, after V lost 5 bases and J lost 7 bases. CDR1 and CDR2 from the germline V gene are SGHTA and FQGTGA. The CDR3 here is CASSPGQGAGEQYF. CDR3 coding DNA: TGTGCCAGCAGCCCCGGACAGGGGGCGGGTGAGCAGTACTTC.

CDR3 sequence: CSVGARGTGELFF. The DNA for the CDR3 is TGCAGCGTAGGCGCCCGAGGGACCGGGGAGCTGTTTTTT. The chain carries TRBV29-1 and TRBJ2-2; D might be TRBD2 (5 bases). Trimming stripped 6 bases from V and 5 bases from J, with 13 bases between. The CDR3 has 13 amino acids. Germline loops: CDR1 SQVTM, CDR2 ANQGSEA.

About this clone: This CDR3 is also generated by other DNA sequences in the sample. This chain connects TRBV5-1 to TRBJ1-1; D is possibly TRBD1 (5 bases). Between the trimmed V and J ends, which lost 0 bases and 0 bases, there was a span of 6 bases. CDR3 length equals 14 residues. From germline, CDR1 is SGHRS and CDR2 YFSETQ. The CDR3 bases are TGCGCCAGCAGCTTGGCAGGGATGAACACTGAAGCTTTCTTT. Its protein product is CASSLAGMNTEAFF.

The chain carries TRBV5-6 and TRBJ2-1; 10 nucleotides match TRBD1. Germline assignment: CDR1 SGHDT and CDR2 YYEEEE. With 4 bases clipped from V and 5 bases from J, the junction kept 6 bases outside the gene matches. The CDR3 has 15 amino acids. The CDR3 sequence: CASSLGTGAHNEQFF. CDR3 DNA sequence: TGTGCCAGCAGCCTCGGGACAGGGGCCCACAATGAGCAGTTCTTC.

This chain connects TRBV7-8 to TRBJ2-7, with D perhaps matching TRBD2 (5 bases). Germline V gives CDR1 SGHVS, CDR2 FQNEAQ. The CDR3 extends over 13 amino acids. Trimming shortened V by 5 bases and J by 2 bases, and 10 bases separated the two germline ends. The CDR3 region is CASSTLATYEQYV. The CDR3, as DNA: TGTGCCAGCAGCACCCTAGCTACCTACGAGCAGTACGTC.

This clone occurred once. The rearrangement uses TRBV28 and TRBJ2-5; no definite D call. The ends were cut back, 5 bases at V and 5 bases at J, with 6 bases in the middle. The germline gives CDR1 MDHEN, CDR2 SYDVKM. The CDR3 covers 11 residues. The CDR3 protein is CASSNAETQYF. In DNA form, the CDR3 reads TGTGCCAGCAGTAATGCGGAGACCCAGTACTTC.